The 13 T cell receptor beta chains listed next were all sequenced from one sample in a study of blood T cells in healthy people across ages. A second about 7 to 11 cycle PCR used barcoded and J-beta primers. MiXCR was run by TCRdb on the 5' RACE reads, yielding one entry per CDR3 protein. Of under 1,000,000 distinct CDR3 sequences in the sample, roughly 34% were seen once. The sequencing input was blood. The receptor source for this set is a man between 18 and 29 years old in good health.

This clonotype was detected ten times or more. This chain connects TRBV4-1 to TRBJ2-1; TRBD2 might be the D (5 bases). The CDR3 is 15 residues long. V shed 3 bases and J shed 3 bases, with 12 bases lying between them. The germline V gene has CDR1 MGHRA and CDR2 YSYEKL. The CDR3 loop is CASSHLLGGYNEQFF. As DNA, the CDR3 is TGCGCCAGCAGCCACCTCCTTGGAGGCTACAATGAGCAGTTCTTC.

This clonotype appeared a few times. This chain uses TRBV7-9 with TRBJ2-5, with TRBD2 matching 9 bases. CDR1 and CDR2 (germline): SEHNR, FQNEAQ (reference sequence). V trimming: 3 bases; J trimming: 11 bases; junction bases outside the gene matches: 10. The CDR3 is 14 amino acids. Here the CDR3 reads CASSFLAGNHEQYF. The DNA for the CDR3 is TGTGCCAGCAGCTTCCTAGCGGGGAACCATGAGCAGTACTTC.

The chain uses TRBV24-1 and TRBJ2-7; D unclear. The CDR3 length is 14 residues. From germline, CDR1 is KGHDR and CDR2 SFDVKD. CDR3 in DNA: TGTGTCCCGGCAATCACGGAATCGACCTACGAGCAGTACTTC. It translates to CVPAITESTYEQYF.

The chain employs TRBV4-2 and TRBJ2-5; D uncertain. The DNA end is more similar to TRBJ2-7, so the J call may be wrong. Germline V gives CDR1 LGHNA, CDR2 YNFKEQ. The CDR3 length is 15 residues. The CDR3 sequence: CASSQDGWLSPEQYF. In DNA, the CDR3 is TGTGCCAGCAGCCAAGATGGCTGGCTCTCCCCCGAGCAGTACTTC.

This clonotype was recorded at least ten times. The chain couples TRBV7-9 to TRBJ2-3, with 10 bases aligning to TRBD2. The CDR3 contains 16 residues. Losses at the gene ends were 4 bases for V and 3 bases for J; bases not matched to a gene: 7. Germline CDR1 reads SEHNR; CDR2 reads FQNEAQ (reference sequence). DNA of the CDR3: TGTGCCAGCAGCTGGACTAGCGGAGGTTATACAGATACGCAGTATTTT. Amino acid sequence: CASSWTSGGYTDTQYF. Combining the CDR3 with reference TRBV7-9 and TRBJ2-3 gives the whole variable domain DTGVSQNPRHKITKRGQNVTFRCDPISEHNRLYWYRQTLGQGPEFLTYFQNEAQLEKSRLLSDRFSAERPKGSFSTLEIQRTEQGDSAMYLCASSWTSGGYTDTQYFGPGTRLTVL.

The gene calls are TRBV5-1 and TRBJ2-1; D ambiguous. The CDR3 extends over 16 amino acids. V lost 2 bases to trimming and J lost 0 bases, with 12 bases between them. CDR1 is SGHRS, CDR2 YFSETQ, per germline. In DNA form, the CDR3 reads TGCGCCAGCAGCTTTGGGGATTCTAGCTCCTACAATGAGCAGTTCTTC. It encodes CASSFGDSSSYNEQFF.

The chain employs TRBV27 and TRBJ2-1; TRBD2 matches 9 bases. Germline V lookup: CDR1 MNHEY, CDR2 SMNVEV (reference sequence). J lost 7 bases, V lost 7 bases, and 14 bases had no gene match. This CDR3 spans 16 amino acids. CDR3: CASKEEGGGAFNEQFF. The CDR3, as DNA: TGTGCCAGCAAAGAAGAGGGCGGGGGGGCCTTTAATGAGCAGTTCTTC.

This clonotype was recorded at least ten times. V gene TRBV12-3 or TRBV12-4 combines with J gene TRBJ2-3; 8 bases map to TRBD2. V gave up 4 bases and J gave up 2 bases; unmatched junction bases: 17. The CDR3 contains 19 residues. CDR3: CASSSPRSRRGAPTDTQYF. The CDR3 region has the DNA TGTGCCAGCAGTTCCCCCCGAAGTAGGCGGGGGGCCCCCACAGATACGCAGTATTTT.

The rearrangement uses TRBV3-1 and TRBJ2-7; possibly TRBD2 for D (5 bases). The J call may be mistaken, given a closer DNA end match to TRBJ2-5. The CDR3 is 14 amino acids. In germline, CDR1 is LGHDT, CDR2 YNNKEL (reference sequence). In nucleotides, the CDR3 is TGTGCCAGCAGCCCGGCGGACTCACAAGAGACCCAGTACTTC. It translates to CASSPADSQETQYF.

The J gene is TRBJ1-2, the V gene TRBV11-1; a possible D gene is TRBD1 (5 bases). V lost 5 bases and J 1 base, leaving 32 bases between the germline ends. The germline V gene encodes CDR1 SGHAT and CDR2 FQDESV (reference sequence). This CDR3 is built from 21 residues. The CDR3 DNA reads as TGTGCCAGCAGCCGAATCCCGGCGGGGACTCGAAACGGGCGAATTAACTATGGCTACACCTTC. Its translation: CASSRIPAGTRNGRINYGYTF.

In this sample, this clonotype turned up a few times. The chain employs TRBV5-5 and TRBJ1-5, with no clear D. CDR1 is SGHKS, CDR2 YYEKEE, per germline (reference sequence). V lost 1 base and J 3 bases, leaving 11 bases between the germline ends. The CDR3 sequence is 15 residues long. CDR3 DNA sequence: TGTGCCAGCAGCTTGTTTTTAGGCGTCAATCAGCCCCAGCATTTT. Amino acid sequence: CASSLFLGVNQPQHF.

V gene TRBV7-2 combines with J gene TRBJ1-1; D unresolved. V lost 5 bases and J lost 5, with 12 bases in between. The CDR3 contains 13 residues. Germline CDR1 SGHTA, CDR2 FQGNSA. CDR3 bases: TGTGCCAGCAGCATAGGACGGTTTACTGAAGCTTTCTTT. Translation: CASSIGRFTEAFF.

This clonotype was observed a handful of times. V and J are TRBV7-3 and TRBJ2-3, with no clear D. This CDR3 contains 17 residues. Trimming shortened V by 0 bases and J by 2 bases, and 15 bases separated the two germline ends. Per germline, CDR1 SGHTA and CDR2 FQGTGA. The CDR3 DNA reads TGTGCCAGCAGCTTAACCCTCGGACCTGGGGTCACAGATACGCAGTATTTT. Encoded protein: CASSLTLGPGVTDTQYF.